This T cell receptor (beta chain) is from a study of cytomegalovirus exposure and HLA in healthy donors. Worth noting for this clone: Its matching antigen is unknown.

PCR used 60 Vbeta primers and 13 Jbeta primers. Repertoires were generated with immunoSEQ multiplex PCR, while TCRdb's copy carries only in-frame clones and drops some. This sample has about 190,000 clones, with approximately 79% found just once. General study points: Immune exposure data for these donors was limited to CMV serostatus. Some public TCRs appeared in many individuals, while most sequences were rare.

The specimen sequenced was PBMCs. This TCR derives from a woman under 30 in good health and CMV-seronegative.

The DNA of the CDR3 is TGTGCCAGCAGTTCCCCGGGACAGGGGGTTGAAGCTTTCTTT. Its protein is CASSSPGQGVEAFF. The chain is built from TRBV6-5 and TRBJ1-1, with 11 bases identical to TRBD1. Losses at the gene ends were 4 bases for V and 7 bases for J; bases not matched to a gene: 5. This CDR3 is 14 amino acids long. Germline V CDR1 and CDR2: MNHEY, SVGAGI.